This TCR beta chain was sequenced in a study of OX40 agonist ivuxolimab in advanced cancers. Overall study: At 0.01 to 10 mg/kg, ivuxolimab was administered intravenously to patients every 2 weeks. Study conclusions and caveats: The expanded peripheral T cells' antigen specificity was not determined. CD8+ T cells were the subset that, on average, had more expanded clones than CD4+.

Points on this clone: The antigen remains unidentified.

The table came from immunoSEQ multiplex PCR; TCRdb's copy has only in-frame clones and leaves some out. The data contain approximately 80,000 clones, around 85% of them seen just once; the ten biggest clones take up over 3%. The CDR3 totals 15 residues. Trimming shortened V by 9 bases and J by 1 base, and 16 bases separated the two germline ends. The germline V gene encodes CDR1 SGHTA and CDR2 FQGNSA. The material sequenced was CD4+ or CD8+ T cells sorted from blood, taken in a trial of the OX40 agonist ivuxolimab. The receptor's source is an adult with an advanced solid tumor such as melanoma, head and neck, liver or kidney cancer. V usage is TRBV7-2 and J usage is TRBJ2-1; D assignment may be TRBD1 or TRBD2 (5 bases each). As DNA, the CDR3 is TGTGCCAGTCGTCCCCGGTGGGGGTCCTACAATGAGCAGTTCTTC. Residues: CASRPRWGSYNEQFF.